The sequence of this T cell receptor (beta chain) was determined in a study of cytomegalovirus exposure and HLA in healthy donors. Points from the study as a whole: Cytomegalovirus status was reportedly diagnosed by the classifier with high specificity and sensitivity.

Amplification used 60 Vbeta primers and 13 Jbeta primers. Data came from immunoSEQ multiplex PCR; TCRdb stores just in-frame clones and leaves some out. The repertoire holds approximately 100,000 clones, with around three quarters as singletons. V shed 3 bases and J 3 bases; nucleotides not matched to a gene: 6. The germline V gene has CDR1 KGHSH and CDR2 LQKENI. The CDR3 consists of 16 residues. Notes on this clone: The antigen is not known.

The chain employs TRBV18 and TRBJ2-1; 9 positions agree with TRBD1. The sequencing sample was made of PBMCs. The origin of this receptor is a woman between 45 and 65 years old in good health and CMV-seropositive. In DNA form, the CDR3 reads TGTGCCAGCTCACCTCGGGGACAGGGCAACTACAATGAGCAGTTCTTC. Translating gives CASSPRGQGNYNEQFF.